A single sample gave rise to the 12 T cell receptor beta chains below, sequenced in a study of blood T cell repertoires in COVID-19. Libraries were prepared by immunoSEQ multiplex PCR; TCRdb keeps only in-frame clonotypes and omits some of them. The sample lists 100,000 to 120,000 clones; 65% to 90% were seen once. Input material: peripheral blood. All receptors come from a woman between 55 and 75 years old with acute or convalescent COVID-19.

The rearrangement links TRBV10-3 to TRBJ1-3; the D gene is possibly TRBD1 (5 bases). Trimming shortened V by 9 bases and J by 4 bases, and 10 bases separated the two germline ends. The CDR3 runs 12 residues. CDR1 is ENHRY, CDR2 SYGVKD, per germline. CDR3 sequence reads: CAMGEEGNTIYF. CDR3 sequence (DNA): TGTGCCATGGGGGAGGAAGGAAACACCATATATTTT.

CDR3 region: CASSPRGSGSGGLYGYTF. In DNA form, the CDR3 reads TGTGCCAGCAGCCCTCGGGGCAGCGGTTCAGGGGGCCTCTATGGCTACACCTTC. This chain uses TRBV5-5 with TRBJ1-2; 8 bases map to TRBD1. The V gene end was trimmed by 4 bases and the J gene end by 4 bases; junction bases not matched to a gene: 18. Germline values: CDR1 SGHKS, CDR2 YYEKEE (reference sequence). The CDR3 is made up of 18 amino acids.

The chain recombines TRBV29-1 with TRBJ2-7; 9 nucleotides agree with TRBD2. Trimming cost V 7 bases and J 4 bases; bases outside gene matches: 5. This CDR3 comprises 12 residues. CDR1 SQVTM and CDR2 ANQGSEA come from the germline V gene. The CDR3 loop is CSAGLASYEQYF. The CDR3, as DNA: TGCAGCGCGGGACTAGCCTCTTACGAGCAGTACTTC.

This chain uses TRBV19 with TRBJ1-1; 12 nucleotides align to TRBD1. The V gene end was trimmed by 6 bases and the J gene end by 0 bases; junction bases not matched to a gene: 5. CDR3 length: 16 residues. In germline, CDR1 is LNHDA, CDR2 SQIVND (reference sequence). The CDR3 nucleotides read TGTGCCAGTAGGGATGGGACAGGGGGCATGAACACTGAAGCTTTCTTT. Its translation: CASRDGTGGMNTEAFF.

The chain carries TRBV10-3 and TRBJ2-1; 8 bases fit TRBD2. Germline V CDR1 and CDR2: ENHRY, SYGVKD. The CDR3 is 15 residues long. The V and J ends lost 10 bases and 5 bases, in that order; junction bases with no gene match: 13. CDR3 bases: TGTGCCACCCGGGGAAGCGGGGGCCAAAACAATGAGCAGTTCTTC. Its protein is CATRGSGGQNNEQFF.

The genes are TRBV19 and TRBJ2-3; 7 nucleotides line up with TRBD1. The CDR3 totals 16 residues. Germline CDR1 LNHDA, CDR2 SQIVND (reference sequence). V gave up 5 bases and J gave up 2 bases; unmatched junction bases: 10. For the CDR3, the DNA is TGTGCCAGTAGTGCTGAGGCAGGGGGAAACACAGATACGCAGTATTTT. Encoded protein: CASSAEAGGNTDTQYF.

This CDR3 is CASSLNFQGDTQYF. CDR3 sequence (DNA): TGTGCCAGCAGCTTAAACTTTCAGGGAGATACGCAGTATTTT. J is TRBJ2-3 and V is TRBV7-3; possibly TRBD1 for D (5 bases). The CDR3 totals 14 residues. With 1 base removed from V and 5 bases from J, the gap between germline ends came to 10 bases. The germline V gene encodes CDR1 SGHTA and CDR2 FQGTGA.

CDR3 coding DNA: TGTGCCAGCAGCCTAAGCCTTACGAGGGTCACCTATGGCTACACCTTC. Amino acid sequence: CASSLSLTRVTYGYTF. The V gene is TRBV7-2, the J gene TRBJ1-2, with unresolved D. There are 16 residues in the CDR3. Germline-derived CDR1 and CDR2 are SGHTA and FQGNSA. Trimming removed 5 bases at V and 4 bases at J, with 20 bases between.

J is TRBJ2-1 and V is TRBV7-9; 10 nucleotides match TRBD2. The germline V gene encodes CDR1 SEHNR and CDR2 FQNEAQ (reference sequence). Trimming cost V 5 bases and J 7 bases; bases outside gene matches: 5. The CDR3 is made up of 14 amino acids. CDR3 bases: TGTGCCAGCAGCCGGGGGACTAGCGATAATGAGCAGTTCTTC. It translates to CASSRGTSDNEQFF.

V usage is TRBV5-6 and J usage is TRBJ1-3; 8 bases line up with TRBD1. This CDR3 comprises 14 residues. The J segment lost 3 bases and the V segment lost 4 bases, leaving 3 bases of the junction unmatched. The germline V gene has CDR1 SGHDT and CDR2 YYEEEE. For the CDR3, the DNA is TGTGCCAGCAGCCTTACAGGGGGTGGAAACACCATATATTTT. This codes for CASSLTGGGNTIYF.

J is TRBJ1-6 and V is TRBV12-3 or TRBV12-4; D uncertain. Trimming took off 3 bases at V and 8 bases at J, with 5 bases between the two ends. CDR3 length: 12 residues. The CDR3 loop is CASSFGDSPLHF. The CDR3 coding sequence is TGTGCCAGCAGTTTCGGGGATTCACCCCTCCACTTT.

The V gene is TRBV9, the J gene TRBJ1-5; TRBD1 might be the D (6 bases). Deletions cut 4 bases from V and 5 bases from J, with 16 bases between. Germline V gives CDR1 SGDLS, CDR2 YYNGEE. The CDR3 runs 15 residues. In nucleotides, the CDR3 is TGTGCCAGCAGCCTGGGGGACACTTATCATCAGCCCCAGCATTTT. Amino acid sequence: CASSLGDTYHQPQHF.